Listed here are 25 T cell receptor beta chains from one sample, sequenced in a study of CD4 T cells in relation to SARS-CoV-2 and coronaviruses. These receptors have no identified antigens. TCRdb's copy holds only in-frame clones and misses some; the assay was immunoSEQ multiplex PCR. The sample consists of roughly 41,000 clones, about four fifths of them appearing once. Material for sequencing was naive CD4+ T cells from PBMCs, cultured in vitro. Subset described: naive CD4+ T cells isolated by negative enrichment. All receptors derive from an adult with COVID-19.

V gene TRBV5-4 combines with J gene TRBJ2-1; 10 nucleotides agree with TRBD2. V lost 0 bases to trimming and J lost 3 bases; unmatched junction nucleotides: 0. The CDR3 runs to 15 residues. The germline V gene has CDR1 SGHNT and CDR2 YYREEE (reference sequence). CDR3 sequence reads: CASSLASGGYNEQFF. For the CDR3, the DNA is TGTGCCAGCAGCTTGGCTAGCGGGGGCTACAATGAGCAGTTCTTC.

The V call is TRBV21-1, the J call TRBJ2-2; the DNA was not compared with TRBD2, the D call given in the table. TRBV21-1 is shown as a pseudogene. The CDR3 is 16 amino acids. The CDR3 bases are TGTGCCAGCAGCATTAAGACTAGCGGGAGTGCCGGGGAGCTGTTTTTT. Its protein product is CASSIKTSGSAGELFF.

In nucleotides, the CDR3 is TGTGCCAGCAGCATTTACGGACAGGGGGGGGTCAAAAACATTCAGTACTTC. Encoded protein: CASSIYGQGGVKNIQYF. The V call is TRBV5-6, the J call TRBJ2-4; 10 bases fit TRBD1. Germline V gene sequence: CDR1 SGHDT, CDR2 YYEEEE. The CDR3 length is 17 residues. V was clipped by 4 bases and J by 3 bases; unmatched bases: 10.

The chain employs TRBV24-1 and TRBJ2-1; no clear D gene. The CDR3 length is 14 residues. V gave up 5 bases and J gave up 5 bases, with 12 bases separating them. Looked up from germline, CDR1 is KGHDR and CDR2 is SFDVKD. The CDR3 DNA is TGTGCCACCAGTGTCAACAGAGACCACAATGAGCAGTTCTTC. Its translation is CATSVNRDHNEQFF.

The chain uses TRBV6-5 and TRBJ1-4; possibly TRBD1 for D (6 bases). Trimming left V 5 bases short and J 8 bases short, with 18 bases between. The CDR3 extends over 15 amino acids. Germline lookup yields CDR1 MNHEY and CDR2 SVGAGI. CDR3 in DNA: TGTGCCAGCAGTCGAACAGGGAGTTTTCGGGAAAAACTGTTTTTT. Protein: CASSRTGSFREKLFF.

This clone showed up just a few times. The gene calls are TRBV4-1 and TRBJ1-2, with TRBD1 matching over 7 bases. CDR3 length: 14 residues. V was pared by 3 bases and J by 4 bases, with 5 bases of the junction left unmatched. Germline V gene data show CDR1 as MGHRA and CDR2 as YSYEKL. CDR3 sequence (DNA): TGCGCCAGCAGCCAGGGGACAGCTCCCTATGGCTACACCTTC. Protein: CASSQGTAPYGYTF.

The chain uses TRBV19 and TRBJ1-1; D call uncertain. The CDR3 spans 13 residues. The germline V and J ends were trimmed by 7 bases and 1 base, with 10 bases remaining between them. The germline CDR1 and CDR2 sequences are LNHDA and SQIVND (reference sequence). The chain's CDR3 is CASILVANTEAFF. As DNA, the CDR3 is TGTGCCAGTATACTTGTTGCGAACACTGAAGCTTTCTTT. Together with reference TRBV19 and TRBJ1-1, the CDR3 gives the full variable domain: DGGITQSPKYLFRKEGQNVTLSCEQNLNHDAMYWYRQDPGQGLRLIYYSQIVNDFQKGDIAEGYSVSREKKESFPLTVTSAQKNPTAFYLCASILVANTEAFFGQGTRLTVV.

V gene TRBV5-1 combines with J gene TRBJ2-5; D not certain. Trimming pared 0 bases from V and 1 base from J, leaving 7 bases between. The CDR3 is made up of 14 amino acids. Germline V gene data show CDR1 as SGHRS and CDR2 as YFSETQ. The CDR3 is CASSLGQVQETQYF. The CDR3 DNA reads TGCGCCAGCAGCTTGGGACAAGTCCAAGAGACCCAGTACTTC. The whole variable domain, remainder taken from reference TRBV5-1 and TRBJ2-5, is KAGVTQTPRYLIKTRGQQVTLSCSPISGHRSVSWYQQTPGQGLQFLFEYFSETQRNKGNFPGRFSGRQFSNSRSEMNVSTLELGDSALYLCASSLGQVQETQYFGPGTRLLVL.

The chain is built from TRBV28 and TRBJ1-3; 8 bases line up with TRBD1. V shed 4 bases, J shed 2 bases, and the junction held 10 bases outside the gene matches. Looked up from germline, CDR1 is MDHEN and CDR2 is SYDVKM. The CDR3 runs 17 residues. CDR3 sequence reads: CASSSTPGGMAGNTIYF. The CDR3 DNA sequence: TGTGCCAGCAGTTCCACGCCAGGGGGCATGGCTGGAAACACCATATATTTT.

The rearrangement joins TRBV6-1 to TRBJ2-1; maybe TRBD2 (6 bases). Germline CDR1 is MNHNS and CDR2 is SASEGT. This CDR3 has 13 amino acids. V was shortened by 3 bases and J by 13 bases, with 16 bases between the two germline ends. CDR3 sequence (DNA): TGTGCCAGCAGTGAGGCCCTGACTAGTCGACAGTTCTTC. Amino acid sequence: CASSEALTSRQFF.

The V gene is TRBV28, the J gene TRBJ2-3, with D possibly being TRBD2 (5 bases). V was pared by 6 bases and J by 5 bases, with 12 bases between. The CDR3 runs to 13 residues. Germline V gives CDR1 MDHEN, CDR2 SYDVKM. In DNA form, the CDR3 reads TGTGCCAGCAGATTAACTAGTGGAGATACGCAGTATTTT. Its protein product is CASRLTSGDTQYF.

The chain employs TRBV3-1 (or the pseudogene TRBV3-2) and TRBJ2-5; weak D call: TRBD2 (8 bases). This CDR3 is built from 15 residues. Deletions cut 1 base from V and 7 bases from J, with 16 bases between. Germline V gene sequence: CDR1 LGHDT, CDR2 YNNKEL (reference sequence). CDR3 sequence reads: CASSQAGGGIGTQYF. The CDR3 DNA is TGTGCCAGCAGCCAAGCGGGAGGGGGCATTGGGACCCAGTACTTC.

In DNA form, the CDR3 reads TGTGCTAGTGGTCTTCGACTAGGAGAGACCCAGTACTTC. Translating gives CASGLRLGETQYF. The chain carries TRBV12-5 and TRBJ2-5, with D perhaps matching TRBD2 (6 bases). V gave up 5 bases and J gave up 4 bases, with 11 bases separating them. The CDR3 is made up of 13 amino acids. CDR1 is LGHNT, CDR2 FRNRAP, per germline.

The gene calls are TRBV7-9 and TRBJ2-5, with 8 bases fitting TRBD2. Germline CDR1 reads SEHNR; CDR2 reads FQNEAQ (reference sequence). The CDR3 runs 15 residues. J gave up 9 bases and V 6 bases, and 15 bases lay outside the gene matches. DNA of the CDR3: TGTGCCAGCAGTCCTCTAGCGGGCCGTCGTTCGGCCCAGTACTTC. Amino acids: CASSPLAGRRSAQYF. The variable domain in full, completed from reference TRBV7-9 and TRBJ2-5, reads DTGVSQNPRHKITKRGQNVTFRCDPISEHNRLYWYRQTLGQGPEFLTYFQNEAQLEKSRLLSDRFSAERPKGSFSTLEIQRTEQGDSAMYLCASSPLAGRRSAQYFGPGTRLLVL.

This chain links TRBV3-1 (or the pseudogene TRBV3-2) with TRBJ2-1; D unclear. V was trimmed by 0 bases and J by 3 bases, leaving 12 bases between them. The CDR3 spans 16 residues. Germline V gene lookup returns CDR1 LGHDT and CDR2 YNNKEL (reference sequence). For the CDR3, the DNA is TGTGCCAGCAGCCAAGATTATGGTGGGTTCTACAATGAGCAGTTCTTC. It specifies CASSQDYGGFYNEQFF.

This clone appeared a few times. The genes are TRBV9 and TRBJ1-1, with no clear D. V was trimmed by 0 bases and J by 0 bases, leaving 15 bases between them. The germline gives CDR1 SGDLS, CDR2 YYNGEE. This CDR3 contains 17 residues. CDR3 in amino acids: CASSVGLLTRVNTEAFF. The CDR3, as DNA: TGTGCCAGCAGCGTAGGACTCCTGACAAGGGTGAACACTGAAGCTTTCTTT.

The chain joins TRBV12-3 or TRBV12-4 to TRBJ2-5, with D unclear. With 2 bases removed from V and 5 bases from J, the gap between germline ends came to 6 bases. The CDR3 is 12 amino acids. CDR3 DNA: TGTGCCAGCAGTTTATCGGGTGAGACCCAGTACTTC. This encodes CASSLSGETQYF.

V usage is TRBV7-3 and J usage is TRBJ2-2, with D unclear. Germline V gives CDR1 SGHTA, CDR2 FQGTGA. The CDR3 totals 14 residues. The V end was cut by 0 bases, the J end by 4 bases, with 6 bases between. In DNA form, the CDR3 reads TGTGCCAGCAGCTTAACGATGAGCACCGGGGAGCTGTTTTTT. This codes for CASSLTMSTGELFF.

V usage is TRBV19 and J usage is TRBJ1-2; perhaps TRBD1 as D (5 bases). The CDR3 is made up of 13 amino acids. V was clipped by 6 bases and J by 6 bases, with 14 bases between them. Germline V gene data show CDR1 as LNHDA and CDR2 as SQIVND (reference sequence). DNA of the CDR3: TGTGCCAGTAGCACCCGGGGGACGGATGGCTACACCTTC. It encodes CASSTRGTDGYTF.

The chain joins TRBV2 to TRBJ2-7, with 10 bases identical to TRBD2. CDR1 and CDR2 (germline): SNHLY, FYNNEI. There are 14 residues in the CDR3. The V gene end was trimmed by 6 bases and the J gene end by 4 bases; junction bases not matched to a gene: 6. The CDR3 spells CASSATSGIYEQYF. In nucleotides, the CDR3 is TGTGCCAGCAGCGCTACTAGCGGGATTTACGAGCAGTACTTC.

The DNA of the CDR3 is TGTGCCACCAGTGATAGGGCTAGCCGAGAGTACAATGAGCAGTTCTTC. Its protein product is CATSDRASREYNEQFF. The rearrangement links TRBV24-1 to TRBJ2-1; D might be TRBD2 (5 bases). This CDR3 has 16 amino acids. V lost 3 bases, J lost 4 bases, and 15 bases lay in between. Per germline, CDR1 KGHDR and CDR2 SFDVKD.

The rearrangement joins TRBV11-3 to TRBJ2-3; 9 bases line up with TRBD2. Germline V gene data show CDR1 as SGHNT and CDR2 as YENEEA. V gave up 5 bases and J gave up 1 base; unmatched junction bases: 1. The CDR3 contains 14 residues. The CDR3 region is CASSRTSGTDTQYF. The CDR3 DNA sequence: TGTGCCAGCAGCCGGACTAGCGGCACAGATACGCAGTATTTT.

V usage is TRBV24-1 and J usage is TRBJ1-2; D possibly corresponds to TRBD1 (5 bases). The CDR3 is 14 amino acids. Trimming shortened V by 4 bases and J by 5 bases, and 13 bases separated the two germline ends. The germline V gene encodes CDR1 KGHDR and CDR2 SFDVKD. CDR3 protein: CATSEQDLGYGYTF. CDR3 bases: TGTGCCACCAGTGAACAGGACTTAGGTTATGGCTACACCTTC.

This chain joins TRBV6-2 or TRBV6-3 and TRBJ2-1, with D uncertain. The CDR3 is made up of 15 amino acids. Germline V gene lookup returns CDR1 MNHEY and CDR2 SVGEGT. Trimming took 2 bases from V and 4 from J, leaving 12 bases between them. CDR3: CASSYDLARYNEQFF. The DNA for the CDR3 is TGTGCCAGCAGTTACGATCTTGCGCGGTACAATGAGCAGTTCTTC.

This clone was observed a handful of times. The V and J genes are TRBV5-4 and TRBJ2-3; 7 nucleotides match TRBD2. Germline V gene sequence: CDR1 SGHNT, CDR2 YYREEE (reference sequence). With 6 bases clipped from V and 2 bases from J, the junction kept 9 bases outside the gene matches. This CDR3 has 15 amino acids. The CDR3 DNA follows: TGTGCCAGCACTATAGCGGGCCGATACACAGATACGCAGTATTTT. Amino acid sequence: CASTIAGRYTDTQYF. Filled out from reference TRBV5-4 and TRBJ2-3, the complete variable domain reads ETGVTQSPTHLIKTRGQQVTLRCSSQSGHNTVSWYQQALGQGPQFIFQYYREEENGRGNFPPRFSGLQFPNYSSELNVNALELDDSALYLCASTIAGRYTDTQYFGPGTRLTVL.